This TCR beta chain emerged from a study of molecular identifiers for immune sequencing clone quantification (dated by TCRdb to the late 2010s). About the full investigation: For a replicate experiment, RNA from 20,000 or 100,000 naive CD8 T cells was divided into five aliquots, and four of the five aliquots were sequenced. This methods study used CD8 T cells to benchmark TCR RNA copy counting and molecular-identifier clustering-based TCR repertoire sequencing (MIDCIRS). Findings and caveats that apply to the study as a whole: The naive libraries included spiked-in Jurkat TCR RNA (approximately ten copies' worth), and this RNA is not part of the donor repertoire. In CMV-specific effector cells, clones with more than 20 RNA copies contained over 99% of molecules, whereas in naive cells such clones contained under 1% of molecules. The sizes of highly expanded clones could end up underestimated when identical TCR molecules share a barcode. A single cell's worth of spiked-in Jurkat TCR RNA was reported detectable even among 750,000 to 1,000,000 naive CD8 T cells. Modeling estimated 3 to 3.5 recovered TCR RNA copies per cell, compared with about 9.3 by digital PCR, which implies about 30% capture efficiency. Without barcode sub-clustering, chimeric consensus sequences inflated TCR diversity; chimeras reached as high as 47%.

This clonotype has a handful of counts. Its antigen remains undetermined. Just one base apart from a much larger clone, this may be a read error. Libraries of naive CD8 T cells were generated from roughly 20,000 to 1,000,000 sorted cells, with 10%, 30% or 50% of the purified RNA used. Naive CD8 T cells were FACS-sorted as CD8+CD4-CCR7+CD45RA+ on a BD FACSAria II into RLT Plus buffer. Roughly ten TCR copies' worth of Jurkat RNA were spiked into roughly 19,000-1,000,000 naive CD8 T cell samples to test detection sensitivity. CD8 T cells were enriched using RosetteSep CD8+ T Cell Enrichment Cocktail and Ficoll-Paque, and the enriched cells then underwent ACK red cell lysis. The germline V gene (reference sequence) provides CDR1 SEHNR and CDR2 FQNEAQ. Including cysteine and phenylalanine, the CDR3 has 15 amino acids. Kept here is only the CDR3 DNA, which spans 45 bases and is read in frame from base 1.

The library came from PCR. The sequencing machine was a NextSeq 500. Bulk TCR libraries were prepared as previously described, using TCR primers listed in Table S5. Purification of total RNA was performed with the Qiagen AllPrep DNA/RNA kit. Before analysis, reads from multiple sequencing runs of the same library were pooled. In the source study's methods: Only reads with exact TCR constant sequence were kept, trimmed to 150 nt, and grouped by their 12-nt molecular barcodes. Within each barcode group, reads were sub-clustered at a 15% Levenshtein threshold, and quality-weighted consensus sequences were built per RNA molecule. Non-functional sequences were excluded, and lower-count sequences lying one edit away from another sequence were also excluded. Based on a fit of two negative binomial distributions, barcode sub-clusters having less than 20% of the maximum read count were discarded. TCRdb itself trimmed the public reads at Q25 with fastp, ran MiXCR and retained productive beta chains. Entries that share a CDR3 protein sequence are merged under the most common genes and DNA. These V and J calls derive from TCRdb rather than the authors' analysis. This sample comprises some 590,000 distinct CDR3 sequences, about 25% of them detected only once. In total, the top ten clones hold about 0.84% of the sample.

In this chain, TRBV7-9 is recombined with TRBJ2-7; TRBD1 might be the D gene, on 5 matching bases. This receptor was identified in a human donor in good health. Some libraries in this study had Jurkat cell RNA spiked in. Sequenced: naive CD8+ T cells from blood, with Jurkat cell RNA spiked in. Taken with the paper, the label for cell subset or site translates to: FACS-sorted CD8+CD4-CCR7+CD45RA+ naive T cells. The bases are TGTGCCAGCAGCTTAGCCTGGACACGAACCTACGGGCAGTACTTC. Its translation reads: CASSLAWTRTYGQYF.